These 10 T cell receptor beta chains share one sample of origin, sequenced in a study of T cell responses to AZD1222 COVID-19 vaccine. The method was immunoSEQ multiplex PCR; TCRdb's version includes in-frame clones alone and lacks a portion of them. The profile shows some 150,000 clones, around 88% of them singletons. Specimen: peripheral blood, collected on day 0 of AZD1222 vaccination. These receptors originate from an adult in good health.

This clone has more than one count but fewer than ten. This chain links TRBV2 with TRBJ1-2; D unresolved. The CDR3 consists of 13 residues. The ends were cut back, 6 bases at V and 1 base at J, with 9 bases in the middle. Germline CDR1 and CDR2: SNHLY and FYNNEI. The CDR3 here is CASRGLHNYGYTF. The CDR3 DNA reads TGTGCCAGCAGAGGACTGCATAACTATGGCTACACCTTC.

This rearrangement joins TRBV6-2 or TRBV6-3 to TRBJ1-1; possible D gene TRBD1, 5 bases. The germline CDR1 and CDR2 sequences are MNHEY and SVGEGT. With 0 bases removed from V and 4 bases from J, the gap between germline ends came to 12 bases. The CDR3 has 15 amino acids. CDR3 nucleotide sequence: TGTGCCAGCAGTTACTCGGCGGGACTGGGCACTGAAGCTTTCTTT. Its protein is CASSYSAGLGTEAFF.

This chain uses TRBV7-3 with TRBJ1-1; TRBD1 aligns across 8 bases. Germline-derived CDR1 and CDR2 are SGHTA and FQGTGA. This CDR3 is built from 17 residues. The V gene end was trimmed by 2 bases and the J gene end by 3 bases; junction bases not matched to a gene: 11. The CDR3, as DNA: TGTGCCAGCAGCTTAGTCACCGTCAGGGGGCAAGACACTGAAGCTTTCTTT. Translating gives CASSLVTVRGQDTEAFF.

The J gene is TRBJ1-1, the V gene TRBV2; D gene ambiguous. The V and J ends lost 7 bases and 1 base respectively, with 19 bases between them. Per the germline V gene, CDR1 is SNHLY and CDR2 is FYNNEI. This CDR3 comprises 16 residues. The CDR3 is CASNRLPGLSNTEAFF. CDR3 in DNA: TGTGCCAGCAATCGGCTTCCGGGTTTGTCGAACACTGAAGCTTTCTTT.

This clone was recorded a few times. The chain couples TRBV6-4 to TRBJ1-2, with 7 positions matching TRBD1. This CDR3 spans 15 amino acids. The ends lost 0 bases at V and 3 bases at J; junction bases unmatched: 4. Germline loops: CDR1 MRHNA, CDR2 SNTAGT. CDR3 coding DNA: TGTGCCAGCAGTGACTCAGGGGGCCGGGACTATGGCTACACCTTC. Its protein is CASSDSGGRDYGYTF.

This chain uses TRBV9 with TRBJ2-3; D remains unclear. The germline V gene has CDR1 SGDLS and CDR2 YYNGEE. This CDR3 has 15 amino acids. Trimming took off 0 bases at V and 0 bases at J, with 8 bases between the two ends. The CDR3, as DNA: TGTGCCAGCAGCGTAGGGGGTTTTAGCACAGATACGCAGTATTTT. It yields the protein CASSVGGFSTDTQYF.

The J gene is TRBJ2-7, the V gene TRBV4-2; weak D call: TRBD2 (6 bases). Germline V CDR1 and CDR2: LGHNA, YNFKEQ. This CDR3 has 15 amino acids. V lost 3 bases and J 3 bases, leaving 15 bases between the germline ends. The DNA of the CDR3 is TGTGCCAGCAGCCAGGGAGGAGAGGGGCTCTACGAGCAGTACTTC. This codes for CASSQGGEGLYEQYF.

Only a few counts were recorded for this clone. The J gene is TRBJ2-3, the V gene TRBV6-2 or TRBV6-3, with 8 bases identical to TRBD2. The ends lost 2 bases at V and 0 bases at J; junction bases unmatched: 13. The CDR3 runs to 19 residues. Germline assignment: CDR1 MNHEY and CDR2 SVGEGT. CDR3 in DNA: TGTGCCAGCAGTTACCCCCAGCGGGGGAGCACCTTCAGCACAGATACGCAGTATTTT. Amino acid sequence: CASSYPQRGSTFSTDTQYF.

This clone was observed a few times. The CDR3 loop reads CASSPGTSGVYEQFF. CDR3 nucleotides: TGCGCCAGCAGCCCCGGGACTAGCGGGGTTTATGAGCAGTTCTTC. The V gene is TRBV4-3, the J gene TRBJ2-1; 13 nucleotides match TRBD2. Germline V CDR1 and CDR2: LGHNA, YSLEER. This CDR3 spans 15 amino acids. With 4 bases clipped from V and 8 bases from J, the junction kept 5 bases outside the gene matches.

This chain uses TRBV6-5 with TRBJ2-7; D call uncertain. Trimming cost V 8 bases and J 0 bases, with 11 bases left between them. The CDR3 extends over 13 amino acids. CDR1 MNHEY and CDR2 SVGAGI come from the germline V gene. CDR3 amino acids: CASRSIGSYEQYF. CDR3 DNA sequence: TGTGCCAGCCGATCCATCGGCTCCTACGAGCAGTACTTC.